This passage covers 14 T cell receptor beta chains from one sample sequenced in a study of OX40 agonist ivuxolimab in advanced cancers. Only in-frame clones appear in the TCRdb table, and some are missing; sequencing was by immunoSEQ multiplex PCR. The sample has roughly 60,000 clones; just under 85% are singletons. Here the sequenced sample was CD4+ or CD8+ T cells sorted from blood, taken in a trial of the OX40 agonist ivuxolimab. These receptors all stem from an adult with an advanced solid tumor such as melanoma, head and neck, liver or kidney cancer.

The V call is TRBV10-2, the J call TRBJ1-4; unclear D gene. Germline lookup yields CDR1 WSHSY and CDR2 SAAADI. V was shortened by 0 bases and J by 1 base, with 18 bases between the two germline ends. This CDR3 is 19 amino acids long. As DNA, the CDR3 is TGCGCCAGCAGTGAGTCTTGGAGCGGTGGTGCAGGAACTAATGAAAAACTGTTTTTT. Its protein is CASSESWSGGAGTNEKLFF.

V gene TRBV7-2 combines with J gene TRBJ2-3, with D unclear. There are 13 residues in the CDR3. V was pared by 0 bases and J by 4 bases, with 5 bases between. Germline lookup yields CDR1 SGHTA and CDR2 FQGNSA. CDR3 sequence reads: CASSLAPADTQYF. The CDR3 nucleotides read TGTGCCAGCAGCTTAGCGCCCGCAGATACGCAGTATTTT.

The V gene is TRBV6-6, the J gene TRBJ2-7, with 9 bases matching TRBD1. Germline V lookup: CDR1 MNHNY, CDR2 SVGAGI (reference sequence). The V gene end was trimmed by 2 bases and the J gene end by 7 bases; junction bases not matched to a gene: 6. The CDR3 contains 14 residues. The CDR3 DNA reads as TGTGCCAGCAGTTACGTACAGGGGGCTGGAGAGCAGTACTTC. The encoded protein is CASSYVQGAGEQYF.

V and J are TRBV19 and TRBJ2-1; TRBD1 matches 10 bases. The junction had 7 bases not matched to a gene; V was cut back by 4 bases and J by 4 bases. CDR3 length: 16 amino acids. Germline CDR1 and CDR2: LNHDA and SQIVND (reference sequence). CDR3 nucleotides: TGTGCCAGTAGTACGGGACAGGGGTATTTGTACAATGAGCAGTTCTTC. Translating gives CASSTGQGYLYNEQFF.

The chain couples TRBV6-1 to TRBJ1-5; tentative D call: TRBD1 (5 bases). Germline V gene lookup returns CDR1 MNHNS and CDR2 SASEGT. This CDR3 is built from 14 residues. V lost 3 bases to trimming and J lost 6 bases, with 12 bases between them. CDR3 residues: CASSEYGGGQPQHF. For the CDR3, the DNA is TGTGCCAGCAGTGAGTACGGGGGGGGTCAGCCCCAGCATTTT.

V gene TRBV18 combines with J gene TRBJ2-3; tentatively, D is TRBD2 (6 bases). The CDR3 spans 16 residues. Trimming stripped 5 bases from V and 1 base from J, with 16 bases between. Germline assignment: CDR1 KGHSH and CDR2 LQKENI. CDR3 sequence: CASSTRRGAGTDTQYF. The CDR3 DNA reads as TGTGCCAGCTCAACCAGGAGGGGAGCAGGCACAGATACGCAGTATTTT.

Here the CDR3 reads CASTLRQRGTGELFF. CDR3 coding DNA: TGTGCCAGCACCCTTCGCCAGCGTGGCACCGGGGAGCTGTTTTTT. The chain employs TRBV7-9 and TRBJ2-2; D ambiguous. The germline gives CDR1 SEHNR, CDR2 FQNEAQ (reference sequence). The V gene lost 7 bases and the J gene lost 4 bases, with 16 bases spanning the gap. The CDR3 runs to 15 residues.

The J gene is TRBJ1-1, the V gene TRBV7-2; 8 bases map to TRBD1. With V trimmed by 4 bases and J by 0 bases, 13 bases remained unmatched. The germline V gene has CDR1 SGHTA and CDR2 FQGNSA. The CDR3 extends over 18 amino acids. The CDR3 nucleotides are TGTGCCAGCAGCTCTGAGAGTTGGGGGACAGGCATGAACACTGAAGCTTTCTTT. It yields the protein CASSSESWGTGMNTEAFF.

The CDR3 spells CASLKRGLLPEQYF. Written as DNA, the CDR3 is TGTGCCAGCCTAAAGCGGGGGTTACTCCCCGAGCAGTACTTC. The chain combines TRBV28 with TRBJ2-7; 8 nucleotides line up with TRBD2. Germline CDR1 and CDR2: MDHEN and SYDVKM. The CDR3 extends over 14 amino acids. Losses at the gene ends were 8 bases for V and 6 bases for J; bases not matched to a gene: 12. The whole variable domain, remainder taken from reference TRBV28 and TRBJ2-7, is DVKVTQSSRYLVKRTGEKVFLECVQDMDHENMFWYRQDPGLGLRLIYFSYDVKMKEKGDIPEGYSVSREKKERFSLILESASTNQTSMYLCASLKRGLLPEQYFGPGTRLTVT.

The CDR3 protein is CASSGGPTPETQYF. CDR3 in DNA: TGTGCCAGCAGTGGCGGGCCTACCCCAGAGACCCAGTACTTC. The rearrangement links TRBV2 to TRBJ2-5; weak D call: TRBD2 (5 bases). The ends were cut back, 4 bases at V and 4 bases at J, with 13 bases in the middle. CDR1 is SNHLY, CDR2 FYNNEI, per germline. The CDR3 contains 14 residues.

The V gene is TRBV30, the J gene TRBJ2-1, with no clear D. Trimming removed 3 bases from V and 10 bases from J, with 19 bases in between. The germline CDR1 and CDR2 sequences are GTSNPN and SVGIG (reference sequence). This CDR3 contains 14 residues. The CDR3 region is CAWSPSREGGEQFF. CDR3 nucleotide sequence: TGTGCCTGGAGCCCCTCTAGGGAAGGTGGCGAGCAGTTCTTC.

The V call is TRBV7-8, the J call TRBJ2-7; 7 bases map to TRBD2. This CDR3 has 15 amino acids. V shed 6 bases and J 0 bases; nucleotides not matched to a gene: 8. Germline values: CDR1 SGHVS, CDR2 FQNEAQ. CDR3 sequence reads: CASRSRDYTSYEQYF. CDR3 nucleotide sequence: TGTGCCAGCAGGTCCCGGGACTACACCTCCTACGAGCAGTACTTC.

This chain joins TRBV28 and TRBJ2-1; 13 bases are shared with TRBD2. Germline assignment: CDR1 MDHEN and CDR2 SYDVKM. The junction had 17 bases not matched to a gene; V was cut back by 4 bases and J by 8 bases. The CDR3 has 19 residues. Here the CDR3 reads CASSSPSRTSGRFVHEQFF. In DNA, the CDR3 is TGTGCCAGCAGTTCACCCAGCCGGACTAGCGGGAGATTCGTCCATGAGCAGTTCTTC.

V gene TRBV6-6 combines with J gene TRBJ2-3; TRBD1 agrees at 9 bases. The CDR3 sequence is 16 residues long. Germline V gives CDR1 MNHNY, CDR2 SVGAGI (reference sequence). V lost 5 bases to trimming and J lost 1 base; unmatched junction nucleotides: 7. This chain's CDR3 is CASSATTGGGTDTQYF. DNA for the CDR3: TGTGCCAGCAGTGCCACGACAGGGGGAGGCACAGATACGCAGTATTTT.